These T cell receptor beta chains were read from a single sample in a study of blood T cell repertoires in COVID-19. TCRdb keeps only in-frame clones here, not all; method: immunoSEQ multiplex PCR. The profile shows some 460,000 clones, 80% to 90% of them singletons. Sequenced input: peripheral blood. The receptors were sampled from a woman aged 25-40 years with acute or convalescent COVID-19. Both conserved end residues are part of each CDR3. A D gene is named only where the DNA matches it firmly.

cdr3_aa | d_call | j_call | v_call
CASSLGSRQGDTQYF | TRBD1 | TRBJ2-3 | TRBV5-4
CASSESIQGSYTEAFF | . | TRBJ1-1 | TRBV25-1
CASSPGLEETQYF | . | TRBJ2-5 | TRBV18
CAYAPGGRLNTEAFF | TRBD1 | TRBJ1-1 | TRBV30
CASSYSSYNSPLHF | . | TRBJ1-6 | TRBV6-5
CASSLEGQGLEETQYF | . | TRBJ2-5 | TRBV11-2
CASLKGANTEAFF | . | TRBJ1-1 | TRBV19
CASSLAQVSRGGETQYF | TRBD2 | TRBJ2-5 | TRBV5-1
CASKPRTLSGGNEQFF | TRBD2 | TRBJ2-1 | TRBV28
CASSAGQGVSYNSPLHF | TRBD1 | TRBJ1-6 | TRBV3-1/TRBV3-2
CASSQVWDFQETQYF | . | TRBJ2-5 | TRBV4-1
CASLLSSGELFF | . | TRBJ2-2 | TRBV6-5
CASSERIGLGTYYEQYF | . | TRBJ2-7 | TRBV10-2
CASSSDREGTEAFF | TRBD1 | TRBJ1-1 | TRBV5-1
CASSRLGPTASNYGYTF | . | TRBJ1-2 | TRBV7-9
CASSTGIGRNEKLFF | . | TRBJ1-4 | TRBV19
CASSRGGRGYRSAQHF | TRBD1 | TRBJ1-5 | TRBV7-7
CASSLDKQGNTEAFF | . | TRBJ1-1 | TRBV5-1
CASSPSGGGHFTGELFF | . | TRBJ2-2 | TRBV9
CASMSGGSQETQYF | . | TRBJ2-5 | TRBV6-5
CASTSSGGTPWDTQYF | TRBD2 | TRBJ2-3 | TRBV2
CASSPSKDTQYF | . | TRBJ2-3 | TRBV18
CATSDRTNQDYTF | . | TRBJ1-2 | TRBV19